The rows below give T cell receptor beta chains drawn from one sample of a study of cytomegalovirus exposure and HLA in healthy donors. Produced via immunoSEQ multiplex PCR; TCRdb's table is partial and in-frame only. Seen here are 90,000 to 150,000 clones, about 82% observed once, and the top ten hold 4.5% to 6%. Specimen: PBMCs. These receptor sequences come from a man in his late teens or twenties in good health and CMV-seronegative. CDR3s include the opening cysteine and the closing phenylalanine or tryptophan. A D gene is named only where the DNA matches it firmly. Clone size, where shown, is once, few, many, or a class for clones that have expanded.

J	size	D	V	DNA	CDR3
TRBJ2-5	.	TRBD2	TRBV13	TGTGCCAGCAGCGCGAACGGGGGGGATTACCCCCGGGAGACCCAGTACTTC	CASSANGGDYPRETQYF
TRBJ1-6	.	TRBD1	TRBV30	TGTGCCTGGACAAGAGACAGGGGTCCCCGGTTCGAGAATTCACCCCTCCACTTT	CAWTRDRGPRFENSPLHF
TRBJ2-7	once	TRBD1	TRBV30	TGTGCCTGGAATGGACAGGGGTACGAGCAGTACTTC	CAWNGQGYEQYF
TRBJ2-3	.	TRBD2	TRBV10-3	TGTGCCGCCAAGACTAGCGGGAACACAGATACGCAGTATTTT	CAAKTSGNTDTQYF
TRBJ2-2	.	TRBD2	TRBV2	TGTGCCAGCAGATCGTCTGCGGGAGGGACCGGGGAGCTGTTTTTT	CASRSSAGGTGELFF
TRBJ1-5	.	.	TRBV7-2	TGTGCCAGCAGCCGTCGGGGGGAACCCCAGCATTTT	CASSRRGEPQHF
TRBJ2-1	.	TRBD2	TRBV5-1	TGCGCCAGCAGCTTGGCTAGCGGCCACAATGAGCAGTTCTTC	CASSLASGHNEQFF
TRBJ2-2	.	TRBD1	TRBV18	TGTGCCAGCTCAGCCCTCCCGGGACAGGCCGGGGAGCTGTTTTTT	CASSALPGQAGELFF
TRBJ2-2	.	.	TRBV11-2	TGTGCCAGCAGCCGCAGGGGGAACACCGGGGAGCTGTTTTTT	CASSRRGNTGELFF
TRBJ1-4	.	.	TRBV7-9	TGTGCCAGCAGCTTAGCGTTTCGGGGAGTGACTAATGAAAAACTGTTTTTT	CASSLAFRGVTNEKLFF
TRBJ2-5	.	.	TRBV7-8	TGTGCCAGCAGCTTAGTTCGTCCGGGGTCCCCCCAAGAGACCCAGTACTTC	CASSLVRPGSPQETQYF